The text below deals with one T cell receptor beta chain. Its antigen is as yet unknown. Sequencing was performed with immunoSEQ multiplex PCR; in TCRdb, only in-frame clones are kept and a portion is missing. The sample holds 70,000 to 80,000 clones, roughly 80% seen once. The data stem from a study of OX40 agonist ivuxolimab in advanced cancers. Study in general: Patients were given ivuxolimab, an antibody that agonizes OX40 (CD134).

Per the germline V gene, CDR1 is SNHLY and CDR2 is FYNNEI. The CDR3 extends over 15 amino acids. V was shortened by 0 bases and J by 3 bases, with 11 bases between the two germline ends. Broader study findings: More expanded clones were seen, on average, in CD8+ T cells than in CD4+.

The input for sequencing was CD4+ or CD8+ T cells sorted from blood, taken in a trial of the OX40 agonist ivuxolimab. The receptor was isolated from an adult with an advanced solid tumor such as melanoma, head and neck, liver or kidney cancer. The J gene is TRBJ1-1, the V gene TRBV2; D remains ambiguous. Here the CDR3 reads CASSEASQAYTEAFF. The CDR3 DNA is TGTGCCAGCAGTGAAGCCTCGCAGGCATACACTGAAGCTTTCTTT.